This T cell receptor (beta chain) was identified in a study of blood T cell repertoires in COVID-19. Libraries were prepared by immunoSEQ multiplex PCR; TCRdb keeps only in-frame clonotypes and omits some of them. The profile shows about 240,000 clones, about 80% of them singletons. The ends were cut back, 4 bases at V and 7 bases at J, with 13 bases in the middle. CDR1 is LGHDT, CDR2 YNNKEL, per germline (reference sequence). CDR3 length: 14 residues. Sequencing was done on a sample of peripheral blood. The clonotype was recovered from a young man who had recovered from COVID-19. V usage is TRBV3-1 (or the pseudogene TRBV3-2) and J usage is TRBJ1-4; maybe TRBD1 (5 bases). The CDR3 sequence is CASSRDYSGEKLFF. In DNA, the CDR3 is TGTGCCAGCAGCCGGGACTACTCAGGTGAAAAACTGTTTTTT.